This entry concerns a single T cell receptor (beta chain). Antigen unknown. Using RNA transcripts as the source, TCR beta CDR3 regions were amplified. HTBI primers drove first-round RT-PCR of the TCR CDR3. Using its own MiXCR run on the multiplex PCR reads, TCRdb lists one record per CDR3 protein. The sample contains approximately 590,000 distinct CDR3 sequences, approximately 15% of which appear only once. V lost 2 bases and J lost 4; bases outside the gene matches: 8. This CDR3 spans 16 amino acids. Germline V gene data show CDR1 as SGHTA and CDR2 as FQGNSA. The data are from a study of T cells in Graves' hyperthyroidism and ophthalmopathy. The study, taken as a whole, reports: The model identified upcoming ophthalmopathy a median approximately six months ahead of onset.

The specimen sequenced was blood. J is TRBJ2-5 and V is TRBV7-2, with 9 positions matching TRBD2. This TCR came from a woman in her twenties or thirties with Graves' hyperthyroidism. The CDR3 protein is CASSLRRGGGGETQYF. For the CDR3, the DNA is TGTGCCAGCAGCTTAAGGCGGGGCGGGGGGGGAGAGACCCAGTACTTC.